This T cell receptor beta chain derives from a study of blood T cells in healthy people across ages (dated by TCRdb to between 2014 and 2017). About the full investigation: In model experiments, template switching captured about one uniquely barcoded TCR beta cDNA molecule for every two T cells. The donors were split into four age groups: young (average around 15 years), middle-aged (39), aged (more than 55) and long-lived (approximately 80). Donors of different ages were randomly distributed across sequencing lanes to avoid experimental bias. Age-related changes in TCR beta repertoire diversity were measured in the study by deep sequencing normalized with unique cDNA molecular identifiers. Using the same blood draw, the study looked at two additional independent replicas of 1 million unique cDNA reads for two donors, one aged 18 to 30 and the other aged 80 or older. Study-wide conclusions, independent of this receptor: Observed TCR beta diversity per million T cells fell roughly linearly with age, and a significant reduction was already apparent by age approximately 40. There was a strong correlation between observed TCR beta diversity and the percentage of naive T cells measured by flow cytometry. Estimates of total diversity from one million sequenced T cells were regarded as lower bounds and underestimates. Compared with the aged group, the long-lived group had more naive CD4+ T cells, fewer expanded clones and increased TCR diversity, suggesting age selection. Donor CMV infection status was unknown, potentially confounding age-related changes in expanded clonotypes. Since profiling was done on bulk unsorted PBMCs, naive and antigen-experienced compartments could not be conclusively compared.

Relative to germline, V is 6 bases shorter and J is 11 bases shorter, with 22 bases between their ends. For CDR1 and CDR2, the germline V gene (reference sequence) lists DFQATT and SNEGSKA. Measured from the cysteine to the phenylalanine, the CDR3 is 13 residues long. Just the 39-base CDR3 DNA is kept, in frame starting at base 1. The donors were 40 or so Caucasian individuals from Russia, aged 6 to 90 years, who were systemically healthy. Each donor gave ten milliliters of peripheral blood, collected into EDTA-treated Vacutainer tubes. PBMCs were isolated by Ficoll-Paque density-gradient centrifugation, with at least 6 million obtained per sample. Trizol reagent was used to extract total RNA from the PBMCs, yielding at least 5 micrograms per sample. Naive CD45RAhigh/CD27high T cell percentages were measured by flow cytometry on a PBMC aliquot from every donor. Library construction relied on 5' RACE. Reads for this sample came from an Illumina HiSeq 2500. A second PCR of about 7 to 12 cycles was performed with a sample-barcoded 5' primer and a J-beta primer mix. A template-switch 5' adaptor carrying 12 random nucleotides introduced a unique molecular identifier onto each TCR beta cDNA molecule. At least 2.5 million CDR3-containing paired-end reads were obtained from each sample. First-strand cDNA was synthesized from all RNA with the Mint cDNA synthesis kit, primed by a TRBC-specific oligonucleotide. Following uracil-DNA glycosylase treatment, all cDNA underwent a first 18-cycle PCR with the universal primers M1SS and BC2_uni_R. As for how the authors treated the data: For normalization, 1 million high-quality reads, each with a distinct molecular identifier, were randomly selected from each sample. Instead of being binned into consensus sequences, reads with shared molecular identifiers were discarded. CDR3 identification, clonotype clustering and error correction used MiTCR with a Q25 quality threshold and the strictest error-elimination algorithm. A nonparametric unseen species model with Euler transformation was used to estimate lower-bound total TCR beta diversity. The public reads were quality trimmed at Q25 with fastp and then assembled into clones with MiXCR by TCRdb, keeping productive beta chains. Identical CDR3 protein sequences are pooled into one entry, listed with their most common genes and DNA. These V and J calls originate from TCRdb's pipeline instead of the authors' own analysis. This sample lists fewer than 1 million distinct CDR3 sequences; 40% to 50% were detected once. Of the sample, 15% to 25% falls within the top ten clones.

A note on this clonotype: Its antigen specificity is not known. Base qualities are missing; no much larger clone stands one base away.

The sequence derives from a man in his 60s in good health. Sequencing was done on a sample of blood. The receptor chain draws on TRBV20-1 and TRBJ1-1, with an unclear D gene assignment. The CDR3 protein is CSAGKGLPLEAFF. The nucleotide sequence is TGCAGTGCCGGAAAGGGTCTCCCTCTTGAGGCTTTCTTT.